Listed here are 26 T cell receptor beta chains from one sample, sequenced in a study of shared clonotypes between healthy human individuals. Generated by immunoSEQ multiplex PCR, the TCRdb table keeps only in-frame clones and is missing some. This table has some 1,900,000 clones, about 94% appearing once. Naive CD8 isolation took CD45RO-negative cells positively selected for CCR7 and excluded terminally differentiated effector memory CD45RA+ cells. Sequenced: naive CD8+ T cells sorted from blood. The receptors shown here come from a young man in good health.

The genes are TRBV27 and TRBJ2-3; D tentatively fits TRBD1 or TRBD2 (5 bases each). Trimming left V 4 bases short and J 3 bases short, with 14 bases between. The CDR3 is 15 amino acids. Per the germline V gene, CDR1 is MNHEY and CDR2 is SMNVEV (reference sequence). In DNA, the CDR3 is TGTGCCAGCAGTTGGGGGATAGGAGGAACAGATACGCAGTATTTT. Encoded protein: CASSWGIGGTDTQYF.

The CDR3 bases are TGTGCCATCAGTGAGATGAGCGGGTCGAACACTGAAGCTTTCTTT. Translating it yields CAISEMSGSNTEAFF. This rearrangement joins TRBV10-3 to TRBJ1-1; unclear D gene. The ends were cut back, 2 bases at V and 1 base at J, with 11 bases in the middle. Germline loops: CDR1 ENHRY, CDR2 SYGVKD. CDR3 length: 15 amino acids.

A remark on this clone: The same CDR3 also results from other DNA sequences found in this sample. The chain is built from TRBV9 and TRBJ2-2; a weak D match, TRBD2 (6 bases). With 2 bases removed from V and 5 bases from J, the gap between germline ends came to 10 bases. Germline assignment: CDR1 SGDLS and CDR2 YYNGEE. CDR3 length: 14 residues. The CDR3 sequence is CASSVGGGTGELFF. The CDR3 DNA is TGTGCCAGCAGCGTTGGGGGAGGAACCGGGGAGCTGTTTTTT.

A word on this clone: The junction differs from germline at one of its ends, possibly a read error. The V call is TRBV7-9, the J call TRBJ2-5; maybe TRBD1 (6 bases). The germline V gene encodes CDR1 SEHNR and CDR2 FQNEAQ (reference sequence). The CDR3 is made up of 16 amino acids. CDR3 sequence reads: CASSPPFGTRGEAQYF. The CDR3 nucleotides are TGTGCCAGCAGTCCACCGTTCGGGACACGGGGAGAGGCCCAGTACTTC.

The gene calls are TRBV6-5 and TRBJ1-2; D is unclear. V lost 4 bases and J lost 2, with 14 bases in between. Per the germline V gene, CDR1 is MNHEY and CDR2 is SVGAGI. The CDR3 has 15 residues. The CDR3 loop is CASSWGGNENYGYTF. The CDR3 DNA is TGTGCCAGCAGTTGGGGTGGTAACGAAAACTATGGCTACACCTTC.

V and J are TRBV7-9 and TRBJ2-2; the match to TRBD2 covers 10 bases. There are 17 residues in the CDR3. Trimming took 6 bases from V and 6 from J; bases not matched to a gene: 13. The germline CDR1 and CDR2 sequences are SEHNR and FQNEAQ (reference sequence). CDR3 in DNA: TGTGCCAGCAGAACTGGACTAGCGGAGTCTCCCGCCGGGGAGCTGTTTTTT. The encoded protein is CASRTGLAESPAGELFF.

The chain uses TRBV5-1 and TRBJ2-3; 10 nucleotides match TRBD2. The length of the CDR3 is 15 residues. J gave up 4 bases and V 5 bases, and 7 bases lay outside the gene matches. Germline V gives CDR1 SGHRS, CDR2 YFSETQ. CDR3 in amino acids: CASRKSGGAADTQYF. The CDR3 coding sequence is TGCGCCAGCAGAAAGAGCGGGGGGGCCGCAGATACGCAGTATTTT. The whole variable domain, remainder taken from reference TRBV5-1 and TRBJ2-3, is KAGVTQTPRYLIKTRGQQVTLSCSPISGHRSVSWYQQTPGQGLQFLFEYFSETQRNKGNFPGRFSGRQFSNSRSEMNVSTLELGDSALYLCASRKSGGAADTQYFGPGTRLTVL.

This clone came up a few times. The chain couples TRBV4-1 to TRBJ1-6, with a weak D call TRBD1 (6 bases). CDR1 MGHRA and CDR2 YSYEKL come from the germline V gene. Trimming cost V 1 base and J 14 bases, with 15 bases left between them. This CDR3 contains 14 residues. In DNA form, the CDR3 reads TGCGCCAGCAGCCAAGCCCCCCAGGGGTGGGCCCTCCACTTT. It is translated as CASSQAPQGWALHF.

This chain connects TRBV9 to TRBJ2-7, with 7 bases matching TRBD1. J gave up 2 bases and V 4 bases, and 6 bases lay outside the gene matches. Germline CDR1 and CDR2: SGDLS and YYNGEE. The CDR3 consists of 14 residues. CDR3 DNA: TGTGCCAGCAGCTCTGGGACAGCCACCTACGAGCAGTACTTC. Translated: CASSSGTATYEQYF.

A remark on this clone: The sample carries other DNA sequences with the same CDR3. This sequence joins TRBV27 and TRBJ2-2, with D unclear. V was cut by 3 bases and J by 6 bases, with 5 bases left in between. Germline lookup yields CDR1 MNHEY and CDR2 SMNVEV (reference sequence). The CDR3 contains 12 residues. This CDR3 reads CASSLSAGELFF. The CDR3 bases are TGTGCCAGCAGTTTGAGTGCCGGGGAGCTGTTTTTT.

This clone was detected only a few times. This chain links TRBV4-1 with TRBJ1-1; maybe TRBD1 (6 bases). CDR3 length equals 13 residues. V was trimmed by 4 bases and J by 4 bases, leaving 10 bases between them. Germline V gives CDR1 MGHRA, CDR2 YSYEKL. CDR3 region: CASSLQGSTEAFF. DNA for the CDR3: TGCGCCAGCAGCCTGCAGGGGAGCACTGAAGCTTTCTTT.

A word on this clone: This sample includes further DNA sequences coding for the same CDR3. The chain recombines TRBV6-5 with TRBJ2-3; D unclear. Trimming shortened V by 0 bases and J by 4 bases, and 8 bases separated the two germline ends. In germline, CDR1 is MNHEY, CDR2 SVGAGI. This CDR3 has 14 amino acids. CDR3 bases: TGTGCCAGCAGTTACTCGACCGGATCAGATACGCAGTATTTT. Its protein is CASSYSTGSDTQYF.

The chain uses TRBV7-9 and TRBJ2-1, with 8 bases lining up with TRBD2. Germline CDR1 is SEHNR and CDR2 is FQNEAQ (reference sequence). CDR3 length: 17 amino acids. V was pared by 5 bases and J by 5 bases, with 14 bases of the junction left unmatched. The CDR3 reads CASSPHVPAGEDNEQFF. CDR3 nucleotides: TGTGCCAGCAGCCCTCACGTCCCAGCGGGAGAAGACAATGAGCAGTTCTTC.

This rearrangement joins TRBV29-1 to TRBJ1-6; the match to TRBD1 covers 10 bases. CDR3 size: 13 residues. CDR1 is SQVTM, CDR2 ANQGSEA, per germline. V was clipped by 6 bases and J by 8 bases; unmatched bases: 4. CDR3 in amino acids: CSVGDRGDSPLHF. The DNA of the CDR3 is TGCAGCGTGGGGGACAGGGGTGATTCACCCCTCCACTTT.

The rearrangement uses TRBV7-9 and TRBJ2-5; the match to TRBD2 covers 9 bases. V gave up 3 bases and J gave up 4 bases; unmatched junction bases: 3. CDR3 length: 14 residues. CDR1 SEHNR and CDR2 FQNEAQ come from the germline V gene (reference sequence). This CDR3 is CASSFSSGIETQYF. CDR3 sequence (DNA): TGTGCCAGCAGCTTCTCTAGCGGGATAGAGACCCAGTACTTC.

This chain joins TRBV27 and TRBJ2-2, with D possibly matching TRBD2 (6 bases). The CDR3 length is 16 residues. The germline gives CDR1 MNHEY, CDR2 SMNVEV (reference sequence). The V gene lost 8 bases and the J gene lost 6 bases, with 22 bases spanning the gap. The CDR3 bases are TGTGCCAGCTCCCTTCCCCCGGGGGTCCCCCCCGGGGAGCTGTTTTTT. This sequence encodes CASSLPPGVPPGELFF.

This sequence joins TRBV9 and TRBJ2-3; D is unresolved. CDR3 size: 13 residues. V lost 4 bases to trimming and J lost 3 bases, with 9 bases between them. CDR1 and CDR2 (germline): SGDLS, YYNGEE. CDR3 sequence: CASSPYYTDTQYF. In DNA, the CDR3 is TGTGCCAGCAGCCCTTATTATACAGATACGCAGTATTTT.

The V call is TRBV5-1, the J call TRBJ1-2; D call uncertain. The V end lost 0 bases, the J end lost 6 bases, and 15 bases lay between the germline ends. From germline, CDR1 is SGHRS and CDR2 YFSETQ. The CDR3 is 15 residues long. CDR3 sequence (DNA): TGCGCCAGCAGCTTGGTCCCGGACGGAGGAGATGGCTACACCTTC. It specifies CASSLVPDGGDGYTF. Supplemented by reference TRBV5-1 and TRBJ1-2, the full variable domain reads KAGVTQTPRYLIKTRGQQVTLSCSPISGHRSVSWYQQTPGQGLQFLFEYFSETQRNKGNFPGRFSGRQFSNSRSEMNVSTLELGDSALYLCASSLVPDGGDGYTFGSGTRLTVV.

The chain employs TRBV9 and TRBJ2-1; no firm D call. Germline CDR1 is SGDLS and CDR2 is YYNGEE. The V gene lost 1 base and the J gene lost 9 bases, with 11 bases spanning the gap. The CDR3 runs 13 residues. CDR3 nucleotide sequence: TGTGCCAGCAGCGTAAAGGGTTTAGGTGAGCAGTTCTTC. Translating it yields CASSVKGLGEQFF.

In nucleotides, the CDR3 is TGCGCCAGCAGCCAAGATAACGGGTCCGGAAACACCATATATTTT. This gives the protein CASSQDNGSGNTIYF. This chain links TRBV4-1 with TRBJ1-3; D gene unclear. Germline loops: CDR1 MGHRA, CDR2 YSYEKL. Trimming shortened V by 0 bases and J by 4 bases, and 10 bases separated the two germline ends. The length of the CDR3 is 15 residues.

The chain uses TRBV7-9 and TRBJ1-4, with a tentative D call TRBD1 (5 bases). Germline CDR1 reads SEHNR; CDR2 reads FQNEAQ (reference sequence). V shed 2 bases and J shed 6 bases, with 19 bases lying between them. The CDR3 runs 17 residues. CDR3: CASSLLPGEGGDEKLFF. In DNA form, the CDR3 reads TGTGCCAGCAGCTTACTCCCGGGGGAGGGAGGAGATGAAAAACTGTTTTTT.

On this clone itself: Other DNA sequences from this sample encode an identical CDR3 as well. V and J are TRBV9 and TRBJ2-3; a possible D gene is TRBD1 (6 bases). This CDR3 is built from 15 residues. The V and J ends lost 3 bases and 0 bases respectively, with 11 bases between them. Looked up from germline, CDR1 is SGDLS and CDR2 is YYNGEE. CDR3 protein: CASSAGQTSTDTQYF. In nucleotides, the CDR3 is TGTGCCAGCAGCGCAGGACAGACGAGCACAGATACGCAGTATTTT.

This clone was seen a handful of times. The V call is TRBV13, the J call TRBJ1-3, with D uncertain. Trimming took off 4 bases at V and 2 bases at J, with 12 bases between the two ends. CDR3 length: 15 amino acids. Germline CDR1 PRHDT, CDR2 FYEKMQ (reference sequence). CDR3 nucleotide sequence: TGTGCCAGCAGCTCCGGACGGACCCCTGGAAACACCATATATTTT. Translated: CASSSGRTPGNTIYF.

J is TRBJ1-4 and V is TRBV28, with 7 bases matching TRBD1. V gave up 10 bases and J gave up 0 bases; unmatched junction bases: 8. Germline V lookup: CDR1 MDHEN, CDR2 SYDVKM. This CDR3 spans 15 amino acids. This CDR3 reads CAIGTEEATNEKLFF. The CDR3 coding sequence is TGTGCCATCGGGACAGAAGAAGCAACTAATGAAAAACTGTTTTTT.

V is TRBV9 and J is TRBJ2-3, with unresolved D. Per the germline V gene, CDR1 is SGDLS and CDR2 is YYNGEE. Trimming stripped 0 bases from V and 6 bases from J, with 14 bases between. The CDR3 has 15 residues. The CDR3 reads CASSVEGDLGDTQYF. In DNA, the CDR3 is TGTGCCAGCAGCGTAGAAGGCGACCTCGGGGATACGCAGTATTTT.

Only one count was recorded for this clone. The chain recombines TRBV19 with TRBJ2-2; 12 nucleotides line up with TRBD1. V gave up 6 bases and J gave up 5 bases; unmatched junction bases: 10. The CDR3 length is 17 residues. Looked up from germline, CDR1 is LNHDA and CDR2 is SQIVND (reference sequence). The CDR3, as DNA: TGTGCCAGTAGAGGAAATCCGGGACAGGGGGCGACCGGGGAGCTGTTTTTT. It is translated as CASRGNPGQGATGELFF.